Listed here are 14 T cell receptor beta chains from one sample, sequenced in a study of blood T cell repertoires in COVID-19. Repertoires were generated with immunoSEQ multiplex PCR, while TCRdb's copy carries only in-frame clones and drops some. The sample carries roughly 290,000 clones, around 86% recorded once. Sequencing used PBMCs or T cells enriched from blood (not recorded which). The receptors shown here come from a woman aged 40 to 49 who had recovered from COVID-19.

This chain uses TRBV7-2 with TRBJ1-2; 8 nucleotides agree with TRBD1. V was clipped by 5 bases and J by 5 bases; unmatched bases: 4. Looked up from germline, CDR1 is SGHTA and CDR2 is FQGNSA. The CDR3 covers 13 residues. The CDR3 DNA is TGTGCCAGCAGCCAGGGGGCTGGGTATGGCTACACCTTC. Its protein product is CASSQGAGYGYTF.

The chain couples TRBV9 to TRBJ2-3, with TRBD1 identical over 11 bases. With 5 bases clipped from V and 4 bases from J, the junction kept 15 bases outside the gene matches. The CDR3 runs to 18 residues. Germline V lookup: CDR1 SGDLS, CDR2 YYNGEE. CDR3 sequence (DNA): TGTGCCAGCAGTCTGCGGACAGGGGGCGGTTTCAGGGCAGATACGCAGTATTTT. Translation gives CASSLRTGGGFRADTQYF.

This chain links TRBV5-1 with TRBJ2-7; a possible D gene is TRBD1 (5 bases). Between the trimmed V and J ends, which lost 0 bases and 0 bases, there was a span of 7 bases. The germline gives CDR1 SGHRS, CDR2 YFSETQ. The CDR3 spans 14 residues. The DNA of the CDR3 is TGCGCCAGCAGCTTGGAGGGGAACTCCTACGAGCAGTACTTC. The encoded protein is CASSLEGNSYEQYF. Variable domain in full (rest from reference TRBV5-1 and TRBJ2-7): KAGVTQTPRYLIKTRGQQVTLSCSPISGHRSVSWYQQTPGQGLQFLFEYFSETQRNKGNFPGRFSGRQFSNSRSEMNVSTLELGDSALYLCASSLEGNSYEQYFGPGTRLTVT.

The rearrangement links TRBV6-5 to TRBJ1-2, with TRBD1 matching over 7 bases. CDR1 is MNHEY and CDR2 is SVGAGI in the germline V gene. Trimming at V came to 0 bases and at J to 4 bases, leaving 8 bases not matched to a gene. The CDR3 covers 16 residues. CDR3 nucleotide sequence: TGTGCCAGCAGTTACTCAAACAGGGGCTTTAGCTATGGCTACACCTTC. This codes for CASSYSNRGFSYGYTF.

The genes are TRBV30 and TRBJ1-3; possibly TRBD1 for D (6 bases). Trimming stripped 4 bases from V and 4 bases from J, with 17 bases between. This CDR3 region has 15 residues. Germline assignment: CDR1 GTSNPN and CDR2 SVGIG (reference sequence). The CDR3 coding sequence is TGTGCCTGGAAGAGACAGGCACTCTCGGGAAACACCATATATTTT. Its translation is CAWKRQALSGNTIYF.

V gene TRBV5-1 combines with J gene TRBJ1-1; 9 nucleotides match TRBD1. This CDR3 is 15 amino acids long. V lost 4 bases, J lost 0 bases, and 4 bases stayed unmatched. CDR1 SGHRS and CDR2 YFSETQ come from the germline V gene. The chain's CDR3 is CASSAGTGLNTEAFF. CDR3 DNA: TGCGCCAGCAGCGCAGGGACAGGGTTGAACACTGAAGCTTTCTTT. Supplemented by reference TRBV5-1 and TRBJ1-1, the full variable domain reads KAGVTQTPRYLIKTRGQQVTLSCSPISGHRSVSWYQQTPGQGLQFLFEYFSETQRNKGNFPGRFSGRQFSNSRSEMNVSTLELGDSALYLCASSAGTGLNTEAFFGQGTRLTVV.

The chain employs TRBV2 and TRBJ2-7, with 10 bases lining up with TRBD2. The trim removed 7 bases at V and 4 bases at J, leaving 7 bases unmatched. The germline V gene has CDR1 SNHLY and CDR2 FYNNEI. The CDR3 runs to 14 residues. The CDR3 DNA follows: TGTGCCAGCAATCCGGCTAGCGGGAGATACGAGCAGTACTTC. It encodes CASNPASGRYEQYF.

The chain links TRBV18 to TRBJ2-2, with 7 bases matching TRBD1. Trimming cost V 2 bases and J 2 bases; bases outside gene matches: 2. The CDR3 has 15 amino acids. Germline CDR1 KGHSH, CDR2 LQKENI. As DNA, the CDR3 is TGTGCCAGCTCACCAACAGGGGATAACACCGGGGAGCTGTTTTTT. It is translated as CASSPTGDNTGELFF.

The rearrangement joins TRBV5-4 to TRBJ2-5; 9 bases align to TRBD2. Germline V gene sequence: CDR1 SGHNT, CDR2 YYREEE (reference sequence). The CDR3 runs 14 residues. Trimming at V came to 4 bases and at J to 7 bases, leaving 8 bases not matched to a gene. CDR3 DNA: TGTGCCAGCAGCACCTCTAGCGGGGTAGGGACCCAGTACTTC. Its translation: CASSTSSGVGTQYF.

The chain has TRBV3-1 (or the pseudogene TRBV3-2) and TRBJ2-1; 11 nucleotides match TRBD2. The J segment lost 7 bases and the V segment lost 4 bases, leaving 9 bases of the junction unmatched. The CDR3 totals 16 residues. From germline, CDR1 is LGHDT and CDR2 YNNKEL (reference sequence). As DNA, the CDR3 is TGTGCCAGCAGCCCGACTAGCGGGACTCCTGCTAATGAGCAGTTCTTC. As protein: CASSPTSGTPANEQFF.

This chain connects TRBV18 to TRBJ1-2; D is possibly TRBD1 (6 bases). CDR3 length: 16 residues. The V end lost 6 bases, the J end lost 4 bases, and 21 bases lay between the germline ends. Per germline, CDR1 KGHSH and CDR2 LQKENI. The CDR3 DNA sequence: TGTGCCAGCTCCCGGGGGGGCGCGTATTCGGGCTATGGCTACACCTTC. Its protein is CASSRGGAYSGYGYTF. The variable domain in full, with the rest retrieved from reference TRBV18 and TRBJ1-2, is NAGVMQNPRHLVRRRGQEARLRCSPMKGHSHVYWYRQLPEEGLKFMVYLQKENIIDESGMPKERFSAEFPKEGPSILRIQQVVRGDSAAYFCASSRGGAYSGYGYTFGSGTRLTVV.

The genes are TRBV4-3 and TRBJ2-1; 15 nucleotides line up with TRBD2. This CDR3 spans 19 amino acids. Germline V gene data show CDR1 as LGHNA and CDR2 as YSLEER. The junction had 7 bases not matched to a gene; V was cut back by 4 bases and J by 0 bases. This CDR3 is CASSPFGTSGRSSYNEQFF. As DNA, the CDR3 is TGCGCCAGCAGCCCGTTCGGGACTAGCGGGAGGTCCTCCTACAATGAGCAGTTCTTC.

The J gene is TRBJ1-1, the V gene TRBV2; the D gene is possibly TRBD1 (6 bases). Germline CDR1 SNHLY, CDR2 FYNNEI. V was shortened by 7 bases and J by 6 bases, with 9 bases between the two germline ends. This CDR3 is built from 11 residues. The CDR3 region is CASMKGAEAFF. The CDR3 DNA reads TGTGCCAGCATGAAGGGGGCTGAAGCTTTCTTT.

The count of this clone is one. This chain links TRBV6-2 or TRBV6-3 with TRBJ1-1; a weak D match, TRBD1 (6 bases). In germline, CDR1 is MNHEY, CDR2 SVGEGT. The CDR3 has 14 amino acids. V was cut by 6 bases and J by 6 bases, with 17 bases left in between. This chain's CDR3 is CASSRGTSLAEAFF. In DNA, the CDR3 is TGTGCCAGCAGCCGTGGGACATCCCTTGCTGAAGCTTTCTTT.